The rows below give T cell receptor beta chains drawn from one sample of a study of shared clonotypes between healthy human individuals. Measured with immunoSEQ multiplex PCR; TCRdb has only the in-frame clones, and not every one. The sample lists around 1 million clones, around 80% occurring once. The sequenced sample was memory CD4+ T cells sorted from blood. The receptors derive from a man aged 18 to 30 in good health. Each CDR3 is given with its conserved first and last residue. A D gene is named only where the DNA matches it firmly. Rows give clone size only sometimes, using once, few, many, or a class for an expanded clone.

CDR3nt	CDR3aa	j_gene	abundance	v_gene	d_gene	len
TGTGCCAGCGAAGGGACAGGGCTCTCAGGGGGCTACACCTTC	CASEGTGLSGGYTF	TRBJ1-2	.	TRBV2	TRBD1	14
TGTGCCAGCAGTTTGAGGGACAGGGGGCTGGGTAATTCACCCCTCCACTTT	CASSLRDRGLGNSPLHF	TRBJ1-6	.	TRBV5-6	TRBD1	17
TGTGCCAGCAGTGAGAACACAGGGAACTATGGCTACACCTTC	CASSENTGNYGYTF	TRBJ1-2	.	TRBV6-1	.	14
TGTGCCAGCAGTGACCGGACAGGGTCAGATACGCAGTATTTT	CASSDRTGSDTQYF	TRBJ2-3	.	TRBV6-1	TRBD1	14
TGTGCCAGCAGCTTAGGTAGCGGGGGATACAATGAGCAGTTCTTC	CASSLGSGGYNEQFF	TRBJ2-1	.	TRBV7-3	TRBD2	15
TGTGCCAGCTTACAGGGGGCAGAGACTGGCAATCAGCCCCAGCATTTT	CASLQGAETGNQPQHF	TRBJ1-5	.	TRBV2	TRBD1	16
TGTGCCAGCAGCTCCGACCCTGGGACTAGCGGGATGCAGTTCTTC	CASSSDPGTSGMQFF	TRBJ2-1	.	TRBV7-2	TRBD2	15
TGTGCCAGCAGGCAAACCGGGACAGGGGACTATGGCTACACCTTC	CASRQTGTGDYGYTF	TRBJ1-2	.	TRBV28	TRBD1	15
TGTGCCAGCAGTCCCCCCGTTGGAAACAATCAGCCCCAGCATTTT	CASSPPVGNNQPQHF	TRBJ1-5	.	TRBV6-6	.	15
TGTGCCAGTAGTAGCGGGACCCGCTCCTACAATGAGCAGTTCTTC	CASSSGTRSYNEQFF	TRBJ2-1	.	TRBV19	.	15
TGTGCCAGCAGTGTGGTTGAGACCCCGAGAGGTGAGCAGTACTTC	CASSVVETPRGEQYF	TRBJ2-7	.	TRBV2	.	15
TGTGCCAGCAGCTCGCAGTCCACCGGGGAGCTGTTTTTT	CASSSQSTGELFF	TRBJ2-2	.	TRBV7-3	.	13
TGTGCCAGCAGCCTATCCCGGACCACCTCCTACGAGCAGTACTTC	CASSLSRTTSYEQYF	TRBJ2-7	.	TRBV7-2	.	15
TGCGCCAGCAGCCAGGGACCCTCTGGAAACACCATATATTTT	CASSQGPSGNTIYF	TRBJ1-3	.	TRBV5-1	.	14
TGTGCCAGCAGCTTATTATCAGGGGTTGGAGAGACCCAGTACTTC	CASSLLSGVGETQYF	TRBJ2-5	.	TRBV7-2	.	15
TGTGCCAGCAGCTTGGATCCGGGACAGGGGTCACCCCTCCACTTT	CASSLDPGQGSPLHF	TRBJ1-6	.	TRBV5-4	TRBD1	15
TGTGCCAGCAGTCGGACTAGCGGGAGTTCCTACAATGAGCAGTTCTTC	CASSRTSGSSYNEQFF	TRBJ2-1	.	TRBV7-2	TRBD2	16
TGTGCCAGCAGTCCGACAGGGAACTCCTACGAGCAGTACTTC	CASSPTGNSYEQYF	TRBJ2-7	.	TRBV6-5	TRBD1	14
TGTGCCAGCAGCCCAAGTGGGGGAACCTACGAGCAGTACTTC	CASSPSGGTYEQYF	TRBJ2-7	.	TRBV6-5	.	14
TGTGCCAGCTCACCACCGGGAGACTACGAGCAGTACTTC	CASSPPGDYEQYF	TRBJ2-7	.	TRBV18	.	13
TGTGCCAGCAGCCCGAGACCTACTGATACAGATACGCAGTATTTT	CASSPRPTDTDTQYF	TRBJ2-3	few	TRBV7-2	.	15
TGCAGCGGGTTACTGGACGGGAACACTGAAGCTTTCTTT	CSGLLDGNTEAFF	TRBJ1-1	.	TRBV29-1	.	13
TGTGCCAGTTCTAGGTTAAGCAAGGATGAGCAGTTCTTC	CASSRLSKDEQFF	TRBJ2-1	.	TRBV19	.	13
TGTGCCAGCAGCTCTTCGAACACCGGGGAGCTGTTTTTT	CASSSSNTGELFF	TRBJ2-2	.	TRBV7-6	.	13
TGTGCCAGCAGTGGGACAGGGGGGAACACCGGGGAGCTGTTTTTT	CASSGTGGNTGELFF	TRBJ2-2	.	TRBV25-1	TRBD1	15
TGTGCCTGGAGCGCCGACAGGGACCAGCCCCAGCATTTT	CAWSADRDQPQHF	TRBJ1-5	few	TRBV30	TRBD1	13
TGTGCCAGCAGGCTGGGACAGGGAACAGATACGCAGTATTTT	CASRLGQGTDTQYF	TRBJ2-3	.	TRBV2	TRBD1	14
TGTGCCAGCAGTTACGGGGGGTCGAACACTGAAGCTTTCTTT	CASSYGGSNTEAFF	TRBJ1-1	.	TRBV6-6	.	14
TGTGCCTGGAGCTCGGGACAGGGAGGAACTTTCTTT	CAWSSGQGGTFF	TRBJ1-1	few	TRBV30	TRBD1	12
TGTGCCAGCAGCCTTCGGACAGACACGGAGACCCAGTACTTC	CASSLRTDTETQYF	TRBJ2-5	few	TRBV5-4	.	14
TGTGCCAGCAGTGGCCCGGCCCGAAGCTCAGATACGCAGTATTTT	CASSGPARSSDTQYF	TRBJ2-3	few	TRBV2	.	15
TGCGCCAGCAGCTTGGCAATGGACAGCCCTGGGGGGGAGCTGTTTTTT	CASSLAMDSPGGELFF	TRBJ2-2	.	TRBV5-1	.	16
TGTGCCAGCAGCTTAGGGGTTAGCGGGGGACCAGGCGAGACCCAGTACTTC	CASSLGVSGGPGETQYF	TRBJ2-5	many	TRBV11-3	TRBD2	17
TGTGCCAGCAGTTACTCAGGACCAGGGACCGGGGAGCTGTTTTTT	CASSYSGPGTGELFF	TRBJ2-2	.	TRBV6-6	.	15
TGTGCCAGCAGTTTGGCGGCGCCCTTCAATCAGCCCCAGCATTTT	CASSLAAPFNQPQHF	TRBJ1-5	.	TRBV28	.	15
TGCGCCAGCAGCCAAGGGAGGAATAATTCACCCCTCCACTTT	CASSQGRNNSPLHF	TRBJ1-6	few	TRBV4-1	.	14
TGTGCCAGCAGTGAGGTTTACGAGCAGTTCTTC	CASSEVYEQFF	TRBJ2-1	.	TRBV2	.	11
TGTGCCAGCAGTTGGCGAAGTGGAAACACCATATATTTT	CASSWRSGNTIYF	TRBJ1-3	.	TRBV27	.	13
TGTGCCAGCAGCGTAGCTGCATCGACCGGGGAGCTGTTTTTT	CASSVAASTGELFF	TRBJ2-2	.	TRBV9	.	14
TGCGCCAGTAACAGGTCCCCCCAAGAGACCCAGTACTTC	CASNRSPQETQYF	TRBJ2-5	few	TRBV10-2	.	13
TGTGCCAGCTCACCCGACACGACATATGGCTACACCTTC	CASSPDTTYGYTF	TRBJ1-2	.	TRBV18	.	13
TGTGCCAGCAGCTTAGCCGGGGTAGATCAGCCCCAGCATTTT	CASSLAGVDQPQHF	TRBJ1-5	.	TRBV7-2	.	14
TGTGCCAGCAGCCGCGGGCGGGACAGCCGGATTACGCAGTATTTT	CASSRGRDSRITQYF	TRBJ2-3	.	TRBV13	.	15
TGTGCCAGCAGCTTAGAGACTAGCGCAAGGCATGAGCAGTTCTTC	CASSLETSARHEQFF	TRBJ2-1	few	TRBV11-2	TRBD2	15
TGCGCCAGCGCCCGGACCTGGGACAACCACTACGAGCAGTACTTC	CASARTWDNHYEQYF	TRBJ2-7	.	TRBV4-1	.	15
TGTGCCAGCAGCGTACAGGGAATGGAAGCTTTCTTT	CASSVQGMEAFF	TRBJ1-1	.	TRBV14	.	12
TGTGCCAGCAGCTTGGAGATGGGGGGGGACAATCAGCCCCAGCATTTT	CASSLEMGGDNQPQHF	TRBJ1-5	.	TRBV5-6	.	16
TGTGCCAGCAGTCAAGTCCCTGGGTTGGGAGATACGCAGTATTTT	CASSQVPGLGDTQYF	TRBJ2-3	.	TRBV2	.	15
TGTGCCAGCTCACCGATAAAGGGGGGGGTAGAGCAGTTCTTC	CASSPIKGGVEQFF	TRBJ2-1	.	TRBV18	.	14
TGTGCCAGCTCGCTCCAATTCCCGGGGGCCACCGGGGAGCTGTTTTTT	CASSLQFPGATGELFF	TRBJ2-2	.	TRBV11-2	.	16
TGTGCCAGCAGCCTAGGGGGTGGACTAATGAACACTGAAGCTTTCTTT	CASSLGGGLMNTEAFF	TRBJ1-1	.	TRBV7-2	.	16
TGCGCCAGCAGGGAGCGGTCCACAGATACGCAGTATTTT	CASRERSTDTQYF	TRBJ2-3	.	TRBV5-1	.	13
TGTGCCTGGAATACCGGGACGGCGGGTACGGAGACCCAGTACTTC	CAWNTGTAGTETQYF	TRBJ2-5	once	TRBV30	.	15
TGTGCCTGGAGTGAGGGTTGGGGACAGGATTTCTATGGCTACACCTTC	CAWSEGWGQDFYGYTF	TRBJ1-2	.	TRBV30	TRBD1	16
TGCGCCAGCAGCTTGGTGGGGGATAGCAATCAGCCCCAGCATTTT	CASSLVGDSNQPQHF	TRBJ1-5	few	TRBV5-1	.	15